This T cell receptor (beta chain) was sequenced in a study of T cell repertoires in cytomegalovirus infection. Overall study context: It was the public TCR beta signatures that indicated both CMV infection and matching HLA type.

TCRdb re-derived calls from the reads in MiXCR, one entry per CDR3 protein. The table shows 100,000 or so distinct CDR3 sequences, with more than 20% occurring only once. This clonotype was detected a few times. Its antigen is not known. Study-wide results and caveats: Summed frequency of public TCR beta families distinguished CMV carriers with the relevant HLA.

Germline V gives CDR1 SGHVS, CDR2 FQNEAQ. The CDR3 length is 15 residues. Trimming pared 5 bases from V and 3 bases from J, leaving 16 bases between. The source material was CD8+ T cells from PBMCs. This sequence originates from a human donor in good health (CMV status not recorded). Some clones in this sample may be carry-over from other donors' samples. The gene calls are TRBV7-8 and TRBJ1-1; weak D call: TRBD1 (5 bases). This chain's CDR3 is CASSPWEGPDTEAFF. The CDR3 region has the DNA TGTGCCAGCAGCCCCTGGGAGGGGCCGGACACTGAAGCTTTCTTT.